Each of the 30 T cell receptor beta chains below was sequenced from the same sample in a study of early T cells in non-severe SARS-CoV-2 infection. TCRdb redid the calling of the 5' RACE reads with MiXCR, one entry per CDR3 protein. The repertoire consists of roughly 48,000 distinct CDR3 sequences, with over 7% occurring once and the leading ten covering about a tenth. The sample was whole blood. The receptors originated from an adult who was a healthcare worker with PCR-confirmed SARS-CoV-2 infection or an uninfected control (not recorded which).

This clonotype was recorded many times. The genes are TRBV5-1 and TRBJ1-5; D uncertain. Looked up from germline, CDR1 is SGHRS and CDR2 is YFSETQ. The germline V and J ends were trimmed by 4 bases and 0 bases, with 8 bases remaining between them. This CDR3 spans 14 amino acids. DNA of the CDR3: TGCGCCAGCAGCCGCGGGGATAGCAATCAGCCCCAGCATTTT. This sequence encodes CASSRGDSNQPQHF.

The J gene is TRBJ2-4, the V gene TRBV3-1, with unresolved D. Germline CDR1 LGHDT, CDR2 YNNKEL (reference sequence). Trimming cost V 0 bases and J 5 bases, with 17 bases left between them. The CDR3 loop spans 17 amino acids. The CDR3 here is CASSQDWRLESQNIQYF. DNA for the CDR3: TGTGCCAGCAGCCAAGATTGGCGTTTGGAAAGCCAAAACATTCAGTACTTC.

This clonotype was observed a few times. The chain joins TRBV20-1 to TRBJ1-3; TRBD1 might be the D (5 bases). This CDR3 is built from 15 residues. V dropped 3 bases and J dropped 0 bases, with 12 bases sitting between them. CDR1 and CDR2 (germline): DFQATT, SNEGSKA (reference sequence). CDR3 sequence (DNA): TGCAGTGCTAGGGGGGACTCGAGCTCTGGAAACACCATATATTTT. Translation gives CSARGDSSSGNTIYF.

This clonotype has a handful of counts. V is TRBV4-1 and J is TRBJ2-7; 11 bases match TRBD1. The CDR3 has 15 amino acids. After removal of 3 bases from V and 2 bases from J, the junction contained 3 bases not matched to a gene. Germline V gene lookup returns CDR1 MGHRA and CDR2 YSYEKL. In DNA form, the CDR3 reads TGCGCCAGCAGCCAGGGACAGGGGGGGACCTACGAGCAGTACTTC. Translating it yields CASSQGQGGTYEQYF.

This clonotype appeared many times. The genes are TRBV5-1 and TRBJ2-3; a weak D match, TRBD2 (6 bases). The V end lost 0 bases, the J end lost 4 bases, and 12 bases lay between the germline ends. This CDR3 is built from 15 residues. Germline-derived CDR1 and CDR2 are SGHRS and YFSETQ. CDR3 sequence reads: CASSLGPSEADTQYF. In DNA form, the CDR3 reads TGCGCCAGCAGCTTGGGGCCTAGCGAAGCAGATACGCAGTATTTT.

This clonotype was counted only a few times. The gene calls are TRBV7-2 and TRBJ2-7, with D perhaps matching TRBD2 (5 bases). The CDR3 runs 12 residues. The ends were cut back, 5 bases at V and 7 bases at J, with 12 bases in the middle. Germline V lookup: CDR1 SGHTA, CDR2 FQGNSA. As DNA, the CDR3 is TGTGCCAGCAGCCTCGACCGGAGGGAGCAGTACTTC. Protein: CASSLDRREQYF.

This clonotype was seen a handful of times. The rearrangement joins TRBV28 to TRBJ2-3, with D perhaps TRBD1 or TRBD2 (5 bases each). V was shortened by 2 bases and J by 3 bases, with 9 bases between the two germline ends. This CDR3 has 14 amino acids. The germline gives CDR1 MDHEN, CDR2 SYDVKM. The DNA of the CDR3 is TGTGCCAGCAGTTTACGAGGGGAAACAGATACGCAGTATTTT. This translates into CASSLRGETDTQYF.

The CDR3 DNA is TGCAGTGCTAGAGCCCCTCCCGGGACAGGGGTCCCAGATACGCAGTATTTT. Amino acid sequence: CSARAPPGTGVPDTQYF. The chain recombines TRBV20-1 with TRBJ2-3; 10 bases map to TRBD1. The V gene end was trimmed by 1 base and the J gene end by 4 bases; junction bases not matched to a gene: 11. Germline CDR1 and CDR2: DFQATT and SNEGSKA (reference sequence). The CDR3 extends over 17 amino acids.

V and J are TRBV5-5 and TRBJ1-5; unclear D gene. Germline CDR1 and CDR2: SGHKS and YYEKEE (reference sequence). This CDR3 has 14 amino acids. V lost 4 bases and J lost 6, with 14 bases in between. The CDR3 nucleotides are TGTGCCAGCAGCCCAGCCCCGGCGGGTCAGCCCCAGCATTTT. This codes for CASSPAPAGQPQHF.

This clonotype was seen at least ten times. The chain joins TRBV2 to TRBJ1-5; TRBD1 might be the D (5 bases). Per the germline V gene, CDR1 is SNHLY and CDR2 is FYNNEI. This CDR3 is built from 16 residues. Trimming shortened V by 3 bases and J by 4 bases, and 16 bases separated the two germline ends. CDR3 region: CASSEQPGGGNQPQHF. As DNA, the CDR3 is TGTGCCAGCAGTGAGCAGCCCGGGGGAGGAAATCAGCCCCAGCATTTT.

This clonotype has only a few counts. The CDR3 DNA reads TGTGCCAGCAGCCCCCCCAGACTCATAGCCAAAAACATTCAGTACTTC. Its protein is CASSPPRLIAKNIQYF. The V call is TRBV7-2, the J call TRBJ2-4, with D unclear. The CDR3 has 16 residues. Trimming left V 5 bases short and J 0 bases short, with 14 bases between. The germline V gene encodes CDR1 SGHTA and CDR2 FQGNSA.

At least ten counts were recorded for this clonotype. This chain uses TRBV16 with TRBJ2-2, with D possibly matching TRBD2 (6 bases). The germline V and J ends were trimmed by 4 bases and 1 base, with 10 bases remaining between them. This CDR3 comprises 15 residues. The germline CDR1 and CDR2 sequences are KGHSY and FQNENV. CDR3 amino acids: CASSPRRENTGELFF. CDR3 in DNA: TGTGCCAGCAGCCCCCGGCGGGAGAACACCGGGGAGCTGTTTTTT.

CDR3 in DNA: TGCGCCAGCAGCTTTGACGGGGTGACGGGCGAGCAGTACTTC. Translated: CASSFDGVTGEQYF. The chain recombines TRBV5-1 with TRBJ2-7, with D maybe TRBD2 (5 bases). The CDR3 is made up of 14 amino acids. Trimming removed 2 bases from V and 6 bases from J, with 15 bases in between. The germline V gene encodes CDR1 SGHRS and CDR2 YFSETQ.

The sample holds a few counts of this clonotype. The chain links TRBV5-1 to TRBJ1-2; D is undetermined. Germline values: CDR1 SGHRS, CDR2 YFSETQ. V was pared by 4 bases and J by 4 bases, with 8 bases between. The length of the CDR3 is 12 residues. CDR3 DNA sequence: TGCGCCAGCAGCGGGCAGAGCTATGGCTACACCTTC. It translates to CASSGQSYGYTF.

The table lists this clonotype with many counts. V and J are TRBV3-1 and TRBJ2-1; TRBD2 agrees at 15 bases. The CDR3 has 15 residues. Germline CDR1 and CDR2: LGHDT and YNNKEL (reference sequence). The J segment lost 7 bases and the V segment lost 4 bases, leaving 2 bases of the junction unmatched. The CDR3 bases are TGTGCCAGCAGCCCCGGGACTAGCGGGAGGAATGAGCAGTTCTTC. Its protein is CASSPGTSGRNEQFF.

This clonotype was counted at least ten times. The CDR3 loop is CASSYGTSTQETQYF. The CDR3 DNA sequence: TGTGCCAGCAGTTACGGGACTAGCACGCAAGAGACCCAGTACTTC. The V gene is TRBV9, the J gene TRBJ2-5; 9 bases agree with TRBD2. Trimming cost V 5 bases and J 2 bases; bases outside gene matches: 7. Germline lookup yields CDR1 SGDLS and CDR2 YYNGEE. The CDR3 is 15 residues long.

V gene TRBV20-1 combines with J gene TRBJ2-2; a possible D gene is TRBD2 (7 bases). The CDR3 has 18 residues. Trimming cost V 0 bases and J 3 bases, with 20 bases left between them. The germline gives CDR1 DFQATT, CDR2 SNEGSKA (reference sequence). The CDR3 region is CSARDFRGGAVDTGELFF. Written as DNA, the CDR3 is TGCAGTGCTAGAGATTTTAGGGGGGGCGCGGTCGACACCGGGGAGCTGTTTTTT.

This clonotype has a count of ten or more. The chain recombines TRBV6-8 with TRBJ1-1; D may be TRBD1 (6 bases). The ends were cut back, 0 bases at V and 0 bases at J, with 17 bases in the middle. In germline, CDR1 is MNHGY, CDR2 SAAAGT. The CDR3 length is 18 residues. The CDR3 DNA follows: TGTGCCAGCAGTTACTCGAATCACACCCAGGGGTTGAACACTGAAGCTTTCTTT. This gives the protein CASSYSNHTQGLNTEAFF.

This clonotype came up a few times. V gene TRBV7-2 combines with J gene TRBJ1-1; unclear D gene. The CDR3 consists of 11 residues. Germline V gene data show CDR1 as SGHTA and CDR2 as FQGNSA. The ends were cut back, 3 bases at V and 5 bases at J, with 4 bases in the middle. For the CDR3, the DNA is TGTGCCAGCAGCTTTGGGACTGAAGCTTTCTTT. Protein sequence: CASSFGTEAFF.

This clonotype turned up a few times. The gene calls are TRBV20-1 and TRBJ2-7, with a possible D match to TRBD1 (7 bases). Germline V gene lookup returns CDR1 DFQATT and CDR2 SNEGSKA (reference sequence). This CDR3 is built from 14 residues. Between the trimmed V and J ends, which lost 0 bases and 6 bases, there was a span of 15 bases. The CDR3 DNA reads TGCAGTGCTAGAGAGGAGGGGGCGCGACGCGAGCAGTACTTC. Translating it yields CSAREEGARREQYF.

This clonotype showed up many times. J is TRBJ1-5 and V is TRBV2; tentatively, D is TRBD1 (5 bases). The V gene lost 1 base and the J gene lost 2 bases, with 9 bases spanning the gap. This CDR3 spans 15 amino acids. Looked up from germline, CDR1 is SNHLY and CDR2 is FYNNEI. The DNA for the CDR3 is TGTGCCAGCAGTGAAGTGGGGCTTGGCAATCAGCCCCAGCATTTT. This encodes CASSEVGLGNQPQHF. The whole variable domain, remainder taken from reference TRBV2 and TRBJ1-5, is EPEVTQTPSHQVTQMGQEVILRCVPISNHLYFYWYRQILGQKVEFLVSFYNNEISEKSEIFDDQFSVERPDGSNFTLKIRSTKLEDSAMYFCASSEVGLGNQPQHFGDGTRLSIL.

In this sample, this clonotype turned up many times. The chain recombines TRBV19 with TRBJ2-7; TRBD1 matches 8 bases. The trim removed 1 base at V and 0 bases at J, leaving 5 bases unmatched. The germline V gene has CDR1 LNHDA and CDR2 SQIVND (reference sequence). This CDR3 spans 16 amino acids. CDR3 nucleotides: TGTGCCAGTAGTATAGGACAGGGGCCGATCTCCTACGAGCAGTACTTC. Its translation: CASSIGQGPISYEQYF.

There are many counts of this clonotype. This chain joins TRBV6-5 and TRBJ2-3; TRBD1 or TRBD2 may be the D gene (6 bases each). Germline values: CDR1 MNHEY, CDR2 SVGAGI. The V and J ends lost 4 bases and 0 bases respectively, with 11 bases between them. The CDR3 is 15 amino acids. CDR3 in amino acids: CASSLDSGSTDTQYF. CDR3 DNA sequence: TGTGCCAGCAGTTTGGACAGCGGGAGCACAGATACGCAGTATTTT.

This chain joins TRBV2 and TRBJ2-1; no definite D call. In germline, CDR1 is SNHLY, CDR2 FYNNEI. The CDR3 covers 13 residues. V lost 4 bases to trimming and J lost 3 bases, with 7 bases between them. The CDR3 DNA is TGTGCCAGCAGTGCATTGCTCTACAATGAGCAGTTCTTC. This translates into CASSALLYNEQFF.

This clonotype was seen repeatedly, ten times or more. The rearrangement links TRBV10-2 to TRBJ2-7; 12 bases agree with TRBD2. CDR3 length: 14 residues. J gave up 5 bases and V 2 bases, and 1 base lay outside the gene matches. In germline, CDR1 is WSHSY, CDR2 SAAADI. The CDR3 DNA reads TGCGCCAGCAGTGAGACTAGCGGGGGGCACGAGCAGTACTTC. Protein sequence: CASSETSGGHEQYF.

This clonotype has just a few counts. The chain employs TRBV30 and TRBJ2-3, with 8 bases aligning to TRBD1. Germline V CDR1 and CDR2: GTSNPN, SVGIG (reference sequence). There are 13 residues in the CDR3. V trimming: 6 bases; J trimming: 2 bases; junction bases outside the gene matches: 4. CDR3 in amino acids: CACQGQDTDTQYF. Written as DNA, the CDR3 is TGTGCCTGCCAGGGACAGGACACAGATACGCAGTATTTT. Together with reference TRBV30 and TRBJ2-3, the CDR3 gives the full variable domain: SQTIHQWPATLVQPVGSPLSLECTVEGTSNPNLYWYRQAAGRGLQLLFYSVGIGQISSEVPQNLSASRPQDRQFILSSKKLLLSDSGFYLCACQGQDTDTQYFGPGTRLTVL.

This clonotype is medium-sized (0.01 to 0.1%) by share. The gene calls are TRBV27 and TRBJ1-2; no definite D call. The CDR3 runs 13 residues. The germline CDR1 and CDR2 sequences are MNHEY and SMNVEV (reference sequence). Trimming shortened V by 3 bases and J by 4 bases, and 9 bases separated the two germline ends. The CDR3 sequence: CASSFGVSYGYTF. CDR3 nucleotides: TGTGCCAGCAGTTTTGGGGTTTCCTATGGCTACACCTTC.

The chain has TRBV28 and TRBJ2-2; D remains unclear. Between the trimmed V and J ends, which lost 5 bases and 3 bases, there was a span of 7 bases. From germline, CDR1 is MDHEN and CDR2 SYDVKM. The CDR3 covers 13 residues. Here the CDR3 reads CASSPHHTGELFF. DNA for the CDR3: TGTGCCAGCAGTCCCCATCACACCGGGGAGCTGTTTTTT.

In its sample, this clonotype was seen a few times. The V gene is TRBV7-8, the J gene TRBJ2-3; D might be TRBD2 (6 bases). From germline, CDR1 is SGHVS and CDR2 FQNEAQ. The CDR3 is made up of 16 amino acids. The V gene lost 5 bases and the J gene lost 0 bases, with 15 bases spanning the gap. The CDR3 is CASSPLAGRSTDTQYF. In DNA, the CDR3 is TGTGCCAGCAGCCCTTTGGCGGGGAGGAGCACAGATACGCAGTATTTT.

At least ten counts were recorded for this clonotype. The rearrangement uses TRBV4-1 and TRBJ1-2, with no clear D. The CDR3 covers 15 residues. The V end was cut by 0 bases, the J end by 3 bases, with 11 bases between. Germline assignment: CDR1 MGHRA and CDR2 YSYEKL. CDR3 sequence (DNA): TGCGCCAGCAGCCAAGACCGACGGGCGGACTATGGCTACACCTTC. It codes for CASSQDRRADYGYTF.